One and the same sample provided the 16 T cell receptor beta chains below, sequenced in a study of blood T cell repertoires in COVID-19. Assay used: immunoSEQ multiplex PCR; TCRdb lists only in-frame clones, some missing. The data show some 200,000 clones, roughly four fifths seen once. The specimen was peripheral blood. These receptors were obtained from a young man with active or convalescent COVID-19.

The chain employs TRBV6-5 and TRBJ2-5; TRBD2 aligns across 10 bases. Unmatched junction bases numbered 8, after V lost 2 bases and J lost 5 bases. CDR1 MNHEY and CDR2 SVGAGI come from the germline V gene. The CDR3 has 16 residues. The CDR3 DNA is TGTGCCAGCAGTTACACGAGCGGGGGGGCTGGGGAGACCCAGTACTTC. Protein product: CASSYTSGGAGETQYF.

This clone was counted a few times. The chain employs TRBV5-8 and TRBJ1-5; possibly TRBD1 for D (6 bases). The length of the CDR3 is 16 residues. The V gene's germline CDR1 is SGHTS and CDR2 YDEGEE. Trimming took 0 bases from V and 0 from J, leaving 10 bases between them. This CDR3 is CASSLGDKNSNQPQHF. The CDR3 DNA reads TGTGCCAGCAGCTTGGGGGACAAAAATAGCAATCAGCCCCAGCATTTT.

The gene calls are TRBV6-2 or TRBV6-3 and TRBJ1-3; no clear D. The length of the CDR3 is 13 residues. From germline, CDR1 is MNHEY and CDR2 SVGEGT. V was shortened by 2 bases and J by 1 base, with 3 bases between the two germline ends. The CDR3 reads CASSYRSGNTIYF. Written as DNA, the CDR3 is TGTGCCAGCAGTTACCGGTCTGGAAACACCATATATTTT.

In nucleotides, the CDR3 is TGTGCCAGCTCCCCAAGGGACAGTTCCTCTGGAAACACCATATATTTT. The encoded protein is CASSPRDSSSGNTIYF. V gene TRBV18 combines with J gene TRBJ1-3, with 7 bases matching TRBD1. The CDR3 contains 16 residues. Germline V gene data show CDR1 as KGHSH and CDR2 as LQKENI. Losses at the gene ends were 6 bases for V and 0 bases for J; bases not matched to a gene: 8. The full variable domain, its missing parts supplied by reference TRBV18 and TRBJ1-3, is NAGVMQNPRHLVRRRGQEARLRCSPMKGHSHVYWYRQLPEEGLKFMVYLQKENIIDESGMPKERFSAEFPKEGPSILRIQQVVRGDSAAYFCASSPRDSSSGNTIYFGEGSWLTVV.

The rearrangement links TRBV5-1 to TRBJ2-1, with D possibly being TRBD2 (6 bases). This CDR3 has 16 residues. With 0 bases removed from V and 0 bases from J, the gap between germline ends came to 10 bases. Germline CDR1 is SGHRS and CDR2 is YFSETQ. The CDR3 spells CASSLGAGSSYNEQFF. The CDR3 bases are TGCGCCAGCAGCTTGGGTGCGGGGAGCTCCTACAATGAGCAGTTCTTC.

In DNA, the CDR3 is TGTGCCAGCAGTGAAGTCCCCCGGGGAGATGCTTTCTTT. This sequence encodes CASSEVPRGDAFF. The chain couples TRBV2 to TRBJ1-1; no firm D call. V was shortened by 1 base and J by 11 bases, with 14 bases between the two germline ends. This CDR3 spans 13 amino acids. Germline CDR1 is SNHLY and CDR2 is FYNNEI.

The gene calls are TRBV12-3 or TRBV12-4 and TRBJ1-1, with 9 bases identical to TRBD1. The CDR3 is made up of 13 amino acids. The ends lost 3 bases at V and 7 bases at J; junction bases unmatched: 3. The CDR3 region is CASSLGQGLEAFF. In DNA, the CDR3 is TGTGCCAGCAGTTTGGGACAGGGTCTTGAAGCTTTCTTT.

V and J are TRBV9 and TRBJ1-1; 7 bases align to TRBD1. The CDR3 runs 13 residues. CDR1 and CDR2 from the germline V gene are SGDLS and YYNGEE. After removal of 2 bases from V and 4 bases from J, the junction contained 2 bases not matched to a gene. CDR3 loop: CASSVQGVTEAFF. DNA for the CDR3: TGTGCCAGCAGCGTCCAGGGGGTCACTGAAGCTTTCTTT.

V usage is TRBV28 and J usage is TRBJ1-1, with D possibly matching TRBD1 (5 bases). The CDR3 runs 13 residues. From germline, CDR1 is MDHEN and CDR2 SYDVKM. The V end lost 2 bases, the J end lost 6 bases, and 10 bases lay between the germline ends. CDR3 coding DNA: TGTGCCAGCAGTTTAATAGCGGGGGCTGAAGCTTTCTTT. This translates into CASSLIAGAEAFF.

Only one count was recorded for this clone. The chain joins TRBV11-2 to TRBJ2-1, with 8 positions matching TRBD2. CDR3 length: 15 residues. The J segment lost 6 bases and the V segment lost 4 bases, leaving 8 bases of the junction unmatched. In germline, CDR1 is SGHAT, CDR2 FQNNGV. Here the CDR3 DNA reads TGTGCCAGCAGCTCAGGAGCGGGAGCGGGCAATGAGCAGTTCTTC. It codes for CASSSGAGAGNEQFF.

V and J are TRBV12-5 and TRBJ2-3; 10 nucleotides align to TRBD1. The length of the CDR3 is 17 residues. Germline lookup yields CDR1 LGHNT and CDR2 FRNRAP. V shed 8 bases and J 3 bases; nucleotides not matched to a gene: 14. As DNA, the CDR3 is TGTGCTAGTAGGGGGACAGGGGTTGGGACTAGGACAGATACGCAGTATTTT. Translation gives CASRGTGVGTRTDTQYF.

CDR3 sequence: CASRQSGETQYF. CDR3 DNA: TGTGCCAGCAGGCAATCGGGTGAGACCCAGTACTTC. The chain employs TRBV11-2 and TRBJ2-5, with D hard to call. This CDR3 has 12 amino acids. Germline V CDR1 and CDR2: SGHAT, FQNNGV. Trimming took off 6 bases at V and 5 bases at J, with 10 bases between the two ends.

CDR3 nucleotide sequence: TGTGCCAGCAGCGTAGGAGGGCGGGAGAACTATGGCTACACCTTC. Its translation: CASSVGGRENYGYTF. The J gene is TRBJ1-2, the V gene TRBV9, with unresolved D. CDR3 length equals 15 residues. Germline CDR1 is SGDLS and CDR2 is YYNGEE. With 0 bases removed from V and 2 bases from J, the gap between germline ends came to 11 bases.

This sequence joins TRBV29-1 and TRBJ1-1; 7 nucleotides match TRBD1. V gave up 7 bases and J gave up 0 bases; unmatched junction bases: 5. Germline loops: CDR1 SQVTM, CDR2 ANQGSEA. This CDR3 has 13 amino acids. DNA of the CDR3: TGCAGCGCCTCGGGACAGTTGAACACTGAAGCTTTCTTT. This gives the protein CSASGQLNTEAFF.

This chain links TRBV20-1 with TRBJ2-6, with 7 bases that match TRBD1. This CDR3 is 16 amino acids long. Germline loops: CDR1 DFQATT, CDR2 SNEGSKA (reference sequence). With 3 bases clipped from V and 2 bases from J, the junction kept 7 bases outside the gene matches. In nucleotides, the CDR3 is TGCAGTGCTAGTGGACAGGCGAAAGCTGGGGCCAACGTCCTGACTTTC. Encoded protein: CSASGQAKAGANVLTF.

This clone was observed once. The chain links TRBV19 to TRBJ1-5, with 8 positions matching TRBD1. In germline, CDR1 is LNHDA, CDR2 SQIVND (reference sequence). There are 14 residues in the CDR3. Germline trimming cut 6 bases from V and 6 bases from J; bases unmatched to any gene: 7. The DNA for the CDR3 is TGTGCCAGTAGCCTTGGACAGGGCGGTCAGCCCCAGCATTTT. It codes for CASSLGQGGQPQHF.